The clone carrying this T cell receptor beta chain was counted at least ten times. Its antigen is still unknown. After constant-region reverse-primer amplification, full-length variable regions underwent semi-nested PCR with Nested Universal Primer A. TCRdb recomputed calls from the 5' RACE reads with MiXCR, one row per CDR3 protein. The repertoire holds 55,000 to 80,000 distinct CDR3 sequences, with roughly 23% as singletons. Study-wide findings and caveats: In terms of TCR gene usage, tumor memory CD4+ T cells clustered together with blood and lymph node memory CD4+ cells, as well as with lymph node naive CD4+ cells. Greatest tumor Treg TCR overlap was with tumor naive CD4+ cells.

The CDR3 has 17 amino acids. Per germline, CDR1 ENHRY and CDR2 SYGVKD. The V end was cut by 3 bases, the J end by 5 bases, with 21 bases between. The memory fraction was CD4+CD45RO+CD25- cells. This receptor was identified in a female donor with breast cancer. This chain connects TRBV10-3 to TRBJ2-3, with D unclear. Sequencing was carried out using memory CD4+ T cells sorted from a lymph node. Described subset: memory CD4+ T cells, CD4+CD45RO+CD25-. The CDR3 DNA is TGTGCCATCAGTGAATACAAGACCCAAACGTCGGGAGATACGCAGTATTTT. It is translated as CAISEYKTQTSGDTQYF.